Shown below are 25 T cell receptor beta chains from a single sample sequenced in a study of cytomegalovirus exposure and HLA in healthy donors. Use of 60 Vbeta and 13 Jbeta primers characterized the PCR. Data came from immunoSEQ multiplex PCR; TCRdb stores just in-frame clones and leaves some out. The sample gives 100,000 to 150,000 clones, around 77% of which show up once; 4.2% is in the top ten. The specimen sequenced was PBMCs. The receptors come from a male donor in good health and CMV-seropositive.

The V and J genes are TRBV6-1 and TRBJ1-1; a weak D match, TRBD1 (5 bases). CDR3 size: 12 residues. V gave up 5 bases and J gave up 6 bases, with 10 bases separating them. CDR1 and CDR2 (germline): MNHNS, SASEGT. The CDR3 sequence is CASSLGVPEAFF. The CDR3 DNA reads TGTGCCAGCAGTTTAGGGGTGCCTGAAGCTTTCTTT.

The CDR3 DNA reads TGTGCCAGCAGCTTAGTGAGCGGGGGGGAGAGCTCCTACAATGAGCAGTTCTTC. Protein: CASSLVSGGESSYNEQFF. The V gene is TRBV7-8, the J gene TRBJ2-1; 10 bases align to TRBD2. The J segment lost 0 bases and the V segment lost 1 base, leaving 6 bases of the junction unmatched. CDR1 is SGHVS, CDR2 FQNEAQ, per germline. The CDR3 length is 18 residues.

The chain has TRBV30 and TRBJ2-7; 7 positions match TRBD2. This CDR3 is 13 amino acids long. The trim removed 0 bases at V and 6 bases at J, leaving 5 bases unmatched. Germline V gene sequence: CDR1 GTSNPN, CDR2 SVGIG (reference sequence). The DNA for the CDR3 is TGTGCCTGGAGTGTATTGGGGAGGGGCGAGCAGTACTTC. Its protein is CAWSVLGRGEQYF.

The chain has TRBV5-5 and TRBJ1-1; D ambiguous. Germline lookup yields CDR1 SGHKS and CDR2 YYEKEE (reference sequence). The ends were cut back, 0 bases at V and 8 bases at J, with 17 bases in the middle. This CDR3 contains 15 residues. CDR3 in amino acids: CASSLVSGLGLEAFF. The CDR3, as DNA: TGTGCCAGCAGCTTGGTGTCGGGGTTAGGGCTAGAAGCTTTCTTT.

V gene TRBV27 combines with J gene TRBJ2-2; 16 nucleotides align to TRBD2. The CDR3 loop spans 23 amino acids. After removal of 6 bases from V and 4 bases from J, the junction contained 23 bases not matched to a gene. Germline V gives CDR1 MNHEY, CDR2 SMNVEV (reference sequence). This CDR3 is CASSRTFRIHGTSGGAFTGELFF. Here the CDR3 DNA reads TGTGCCAGCAGCCGAACCTTTAGGATCCACGGGACTAGCGGGGGGGCCTTCACCGGGGAGCTGTTTTTT.

CDR3 nucleotides: TGTGCCAGCAGCTTGAGACAGGGGGCGTTCACCGGGGAGCTGTTTTTT. As protein: CASSLRQGAFTGELFF. V gene TRBV5-4 combines with J gene TRBJ2-2; TRBD1 aligns across 10 bases. The CDR3 runs to 16 residues. In germline, CDR1 is SGHNT, CDR2 YYREEE (reference sequence). V shed 1 base and J 4 bases; nucleotides not matched to a gene: 4.

V and J are TRBV9 and TRBJ2-5; 12 nucleotides agree with TRBD2. Germline values: CDR1 SGDLS, CDR2 YYNGEE. The CDR3 spans 15 residues. V gave up 0 bases and J gave up 3 bases; unmatched junction bases: 0. In DNA, the CDR3 is TGTGCCAGCAGCGTAGGACTAGCGGGAGAAGAGACCCAGTACTTC. Encoded protein: CASSVGLAGEETQYF. The complete variable domain, with remaining parts taken from reference TRBV9 and TRBJ2-5, reads DSGVTQTPKHLITATGQRVTLRCSPRSGDLSVYWYQQSLDQGLQFLIQYYNGEERAKGNILERFSAQQFPDLHSELNLSSLELGDSALYFCASSVGLAGEETQYFGPGTRLLVL.

The chain links TRBV9 to TRBJ2-5; D call uncertain. The DNA end is a closer match to TRBJ2-7, so the J assignment may be wrong. The CDR3 totals 15 residues. Germline V gene data show CDR1 as SGDLS and CDR2 as YYNGEE. The CDR3 reads CASSDSPLASYEQYF. The CDR3 DNA sequence: TGTGCCAGCAGCGATTCGCCCTTAGCCTCCTACGAGCAGTACTTC.

This clone was picked up one time. The V call is TRBV6-5, the J call TRBJ2-5, with 7 bases matching TRBD2. The CDR3 extends over 14 amino acids. J was trimmed by 4 bases and V by 7 bases; bases with no gene match: 9. The germline gives CDR1 MNHEY, CDR2 SVGAGI. DNA for the CDR3: TGTGCCAGCAAAACGAGCGGGATAGGAGAGACCCAGTACTTC. As protein: CASKTSGIGETQYF.

This clone was found once. J is TRBJ1-1 and V is TRBV27; possibly TRBD1 for D (5 bases). The germline gives CDR1 MNHEY, CDR2 SMNVEV (reference sequence). The CDR3 has 12 amino acids. With 2 bases removed from V and 7 bases from J, the gap between germline ends came to 8 bases. This CDR3 is CASSLRGDEAFF. DNA for the CDR3: TGTGCCAGCAGTTTACGGGGGGATGAAGCTTTCTTT.

The chain couples TRBV28 to TRBJ1-1; no reliable D call. The CDR3 contains 12 residues. V was cut by 7 bases and J by 7 bases, with 13 bases left in between. In germline, CDR1 is MDHEN, CDR2 SYDVKM. In nucleotides, the CDR3 is TGTGCCAGCACCCCCGAACGGGGTGAAGCTTTCTTT. The encoded protein is CASTPERGEAFF.

This clone was observed a few times. V usage is TRBV28 and J usage is TRBJ1-3; D is uncertain. V was clipped by 1 base and J by 9 bases, with 10 bases between them. The germline V gene has CDR1 MDHEN and CDR2 SYDVKM. The CDR3 is 13 residues long. This CDR3 reads CASSLFLASTIYF. The CDR3 DNA sequence: TGTGCCAGCAGTTTATTCTTGGCTTCCACCATATATTTT.

CDR3 sequence: CASSFTGENEQYF. Here the CDR3 DNA reads TGTGCCAGCAGTTTCACAGGGGAGAACGAGCAGTACTTC. This chain connects TRBV27 to TRBJ2-7, with 7 bases matching TRBD1. Germline V gene data show CDR1 as MNHEY and CDR2 as SMNVEV (reference sequence). There are 13 residues in the CDR3. Trimming cost V 3 bases and J 5 bases; bases outside gene matches: 4.

The rearrangement joins TRBV20-1 to TRBJ2-7; D is ambiguous. V was shortened by 3 bases and J by 2 bases, with 5 bases between the two germline ends. Germline values: CDR1 DFQATT, CDR2 SNEGSKA (reference sequence). The CDR3 totals 11 residues. Here the CDR3 DNA reads TGCAGTGCTAGTCGGGCCTACGAGCAGTACTTC. Translation gives CSASRAYEQYF.

This clone was seen only a few times. The chain uses TRBV5-8 and TRBJ2-2; 11 bases are a match to TRBD1. The CDR3 is made up of 15 amino acids. Germline CDR1 is SGHTS and CDR2 is YDEGEE. After removal of 4 bases from V and 4 bases from J, the junction contained 3 bases not matched to a gene. CDR3 sequence (DNA): TGTGCCAGCAGCCCCGGGACAGGGGGCACCGGGGAGCTGTTTTTT. Translation gives CASSPGTGGTGELFF.

The chain is built from TRBV15 and TRBJ2-5; the D is unclear. The DNA end lines up better with TRBJ2-7; the J call may be wrong. The CDR3 is made up of 13 amino acids. Germline values: CDR1 LNHNV, CDR2 YYDKDF (reference sequence). CDR3 residues: CATSRERNYEQYF. In DNA form, the CDR3 reads TGTGCCACCAGCAGAGAGCGTAACTACGAGCAGTACTTC.

The V gene is TRBV5-4, the J gene TRBJ1-1, with D perhaps TRBD1 (6 bases). This CDR3 spans 15 amino acids. The V and J ends lost 4 bases and 0 bases respectively, with 13 bases between them. Germline V gene sequence: CDR1 SGHNT, CDR2 YYREEE (reference sequence). The CDR3 region is CASSQDSSLNTEAFF. In DNA, the CDR3 is TGTGCCAGCAGCCAGGACAGTTCCCTGAACACTGAAGCTTTCTTT.

Here the CDR3 reads CASSHTNEQFF. The CDR3 DNA sequence: TGTGCCAGCAGCCACACCAATGAGCAGTTCTTC. The V gene is TRBV28, the J gene TRBJ2-1, with D unclear. V gave up 6 bases and J gave up 6 bases, with 6 bases separating them. The CDR3 is 11 amino acids. Germline CDR1 is MDHEN and CDR2 is SYDVKM.

The chain joins TRBV19 to TRBJ1-5; 8 nucleotides match TRBD1. From germline, CDR1 is LNHDA and CDR2 SQIVND (reference sequence). The V gene end was trimmed by 4 bases and the J gene end by 4 bases; junction bases not matched to a gene: 9. The CDR3 has 16 amino acids. The CDR3 sequence is CASSTRPDRVNQPQHF. The CDR3 DNA sequence: TGTGCCAGTAGTACCCGTCCGGACAGGGTTAATCAGCCCCAGCATTTT. The entire variable domain, with the rest obtained from reference TRBV19 and TRBJ1-5, is as follows: DGGITQSPKYLFRKEGQNVTLSCEQNLNHDAMYWYRQDPGQGLRLIYYSQIVNDFQKGDIAEGYSVSREKKESFPLTVTSAQKNPTAFYLCASSTRPDRVNQPQHFGDGTRLSIL.

The J gene is TRBJ1-2, the V gene TRBV6-1; 8 bases align to TRBD1. CDR3 length equals 14 residues. After removal of 7 bases from V and 2 bases from J, the junction contained 6 bases not matched to a gene. Germline V gene lookup returns CDR1 MNHNS and CDR2 SASEGT. CDR3 amino acids: CASTPDRVNYGYTF. The CDR3 region has the DNA TGTGCCAGCACCCCGGACAGGGTAAACTATGGCTACACCTTC.

The J gene is TRBJ2-7, the V gene TRBV13; tentative D call: TRBD2 (5 bases). The length of the CDR3 is 13 residues. Germline CDR1 reads PRHDT; CDR2 reads FYEKMQ (reference sequence). V was cut by 5 bases and J by 7 bases, with 15 bases left in between. The CDR3 reads CASSTPQSGEQYF. For the CDR3, the DNA is TGTGCCAGCAGCACCCCCCAATCGGGAGAGCAGTACTTC.

The chain carries TRBV5-4 and TRBJ2-3; no definite D call. Germline CDR1 is SGHNT and CDR2 is YYREEE (reference sequence). Deletions cut 2 bases from V and 1 base from J, with 5 bases between. CDR3 length equals 13 residues. The CDR3 region is CASSFEGTDTQYF. The CDR3 DNA reads as TGTGCCAGCAGCTTCGAGGGCACAGATACGCAGTATTTT.

The chain couples TRBV2 to TRBJ2-1; possible D gene TRBD1, 6 bases. CDR1 and CDR2 from the germline V gene are SNHLY and FYNNEI. Between the trimmed V and J ends, which lost 6 bases and 7 bases, there was a span of 16 bases. This CDR3 contains 14 residues. CDR3 residues: CASRSSDSLNEQFF. Written as DNA, the CDR3 is TGTGCCAGCAGATCCTCGGACAGTTTGAATGAGCAGTTCTTC.

The rearrangement uses TRBV18 and TRBJ1-6, with a tentative D call TRBD1 (6 bases). V shed 2 bases and J shed 17 bases, with 13 bases lying between them. This CDR3 has 12 residues. The germline V gene encodes CDR1 KGHSH and CDR2 LQKENI. The CDR3 sequence is CASSPGGRDIHF. As DNA, the CDR3 is TGTGCCAGCTCACCAGGGGGCAGGGACATCCACTTT.

The chain links TRBV30 to TRBJ2-2, with D perhaps TRBD2 (5 bases). V lost 4 bases to trimming and J lost 4 bases, with 7 bases between them. The CDR3 is made up of 12 amino acids. Germline V gives CDR1 GTSNPN, CDR2 SVGIG (reference sequence). Here the CDR3 reads CAWNAGTGELFF. CDR3 sequence (DNA): TGTGCCTGGAACGCGGGCACCGGGGAGCTGTTTTTT.